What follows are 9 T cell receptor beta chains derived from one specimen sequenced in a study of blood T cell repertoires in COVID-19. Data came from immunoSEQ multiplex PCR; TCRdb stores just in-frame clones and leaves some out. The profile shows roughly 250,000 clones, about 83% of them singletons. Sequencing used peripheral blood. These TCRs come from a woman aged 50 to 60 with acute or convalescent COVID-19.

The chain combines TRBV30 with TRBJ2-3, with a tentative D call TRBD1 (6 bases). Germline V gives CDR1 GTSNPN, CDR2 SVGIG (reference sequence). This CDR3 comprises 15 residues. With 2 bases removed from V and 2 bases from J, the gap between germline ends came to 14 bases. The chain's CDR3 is CAWSFTGISTDTQYF. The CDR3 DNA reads TGTGCCTGGAGTTTTACAGGGATCTCCACAGATACGCAGTATTTT.

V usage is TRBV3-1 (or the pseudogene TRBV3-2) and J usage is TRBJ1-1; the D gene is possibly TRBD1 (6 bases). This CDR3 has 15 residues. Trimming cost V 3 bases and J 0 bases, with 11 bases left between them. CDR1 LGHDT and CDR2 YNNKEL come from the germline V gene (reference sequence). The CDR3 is CASSQDSIMNTEAFF. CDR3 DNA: TGTGCCAGCAGCCAGGACAGTATCATGAACACTGAAGCTTTCTTT.

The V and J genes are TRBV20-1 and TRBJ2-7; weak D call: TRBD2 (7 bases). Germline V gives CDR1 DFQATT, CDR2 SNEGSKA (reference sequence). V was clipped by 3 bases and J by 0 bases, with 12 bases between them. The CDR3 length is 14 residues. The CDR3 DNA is TGCAGTGCTAGTGGGGGGGGCTACTCCTACGAGCAGTACTTC. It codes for CSASGGGYSYEQYF.

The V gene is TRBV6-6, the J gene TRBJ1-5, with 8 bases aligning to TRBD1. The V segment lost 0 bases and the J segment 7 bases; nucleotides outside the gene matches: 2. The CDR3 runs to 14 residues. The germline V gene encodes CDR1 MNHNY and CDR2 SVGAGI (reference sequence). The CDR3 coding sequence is TGTGCCAGCAGTTACTCACAGGGGGGGCAGCCCCAGCATTTT. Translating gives CASSYSQGGQPQHF.

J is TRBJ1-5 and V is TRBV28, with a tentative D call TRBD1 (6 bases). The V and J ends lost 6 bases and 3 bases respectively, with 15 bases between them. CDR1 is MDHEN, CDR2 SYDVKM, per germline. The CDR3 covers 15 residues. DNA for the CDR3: TGTGCCAGCAGCTCTCAGGACAGCGTCAATCAGCCCCAGCATTTT. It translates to CASSSQDSVNQPQHF.

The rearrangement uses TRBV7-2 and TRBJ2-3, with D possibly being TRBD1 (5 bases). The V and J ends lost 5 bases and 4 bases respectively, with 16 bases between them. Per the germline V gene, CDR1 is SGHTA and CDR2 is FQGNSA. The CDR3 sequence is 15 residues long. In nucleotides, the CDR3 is TGTGCCAGCAGCAAAGCCGTGGCAGGGCCAGATACGCAGTATTTT. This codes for CASSKAVAGPDTQYF.

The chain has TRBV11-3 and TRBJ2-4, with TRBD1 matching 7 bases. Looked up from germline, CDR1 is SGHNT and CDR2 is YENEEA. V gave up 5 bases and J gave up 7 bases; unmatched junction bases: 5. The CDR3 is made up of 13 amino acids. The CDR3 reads CASSGRDSNIQYF. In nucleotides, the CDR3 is TGTGCCAGCAGCGGACGGGACAGTAACATTCAGTACTTC. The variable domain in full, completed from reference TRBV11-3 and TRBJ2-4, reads EAGVVQSPRYKIIEKKQPVAFWCNPISGHNTLYWYLQNLGQGPELLIRYENEEAVDDSQLPKDRFSAERLKGVDSTLKIQPAELGDSAVYLCASSGRDSNIQYFGAGTRLSVL.

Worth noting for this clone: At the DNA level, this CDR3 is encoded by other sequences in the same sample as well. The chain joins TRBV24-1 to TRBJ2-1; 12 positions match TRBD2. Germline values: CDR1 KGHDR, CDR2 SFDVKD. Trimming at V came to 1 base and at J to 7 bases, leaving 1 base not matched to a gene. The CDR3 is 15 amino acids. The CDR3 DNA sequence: TGTGCCACCAGTGATTTAACTAGCGGGGGGAATGAGCAGTTCTTC. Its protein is CATSDLTSGGNEQFF.

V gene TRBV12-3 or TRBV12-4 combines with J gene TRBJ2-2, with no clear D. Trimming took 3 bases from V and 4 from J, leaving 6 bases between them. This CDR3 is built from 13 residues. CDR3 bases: TGTGCCAGCAGTTTGGTGAGCACCGGGGAGCTGTTTTTT. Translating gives CASSLVSTGELFF.